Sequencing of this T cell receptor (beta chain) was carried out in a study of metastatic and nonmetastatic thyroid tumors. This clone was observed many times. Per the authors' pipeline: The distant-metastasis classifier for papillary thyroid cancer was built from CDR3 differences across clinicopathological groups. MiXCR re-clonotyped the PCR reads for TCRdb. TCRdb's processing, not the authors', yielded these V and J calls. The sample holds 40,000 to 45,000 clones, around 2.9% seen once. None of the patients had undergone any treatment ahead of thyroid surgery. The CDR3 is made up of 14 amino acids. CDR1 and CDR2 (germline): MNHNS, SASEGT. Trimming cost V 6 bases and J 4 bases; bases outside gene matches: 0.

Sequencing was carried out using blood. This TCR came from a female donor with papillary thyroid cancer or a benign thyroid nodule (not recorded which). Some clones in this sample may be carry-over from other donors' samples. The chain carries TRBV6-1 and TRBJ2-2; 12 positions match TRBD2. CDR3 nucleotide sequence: TGTGCCAGCAGGACTAGCGGGGGCACCGGGGAGCTGTTTTTT. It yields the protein CASRTSGGTGELFF.